These 20 T cell receptor beta chains originate from one sample sequenced in a study of blood T cell repertoires in COVID-19. Clones were sequenced by immunoSEQ multiplex PCR, and TCRdb holds only the in-frame ones, with some missing. The sample yields about 490,000 clones, over 75% seen once. Material for sequencing was peripheral blood. These receptors all come from a human donor in a cohort sampled during active COVID-19.

Only one count was recorded for this clone. V is TRBV3-1 (or the pseudogene TRBV3-2) and J is TRBJ2-2, with 9 bases aligning to TRBD1. V was clipped by 5 bases and J by 4 bases; unmatched bases: 8. The CDR3 contains 16 residues. From germline, CDR1 is LGHDT and CDR2 YNNKEL (reference sequence). Written as DNA, the CDR3 is TGTGCCAGCAGCTACGCCCGGACAGGGGTCACCGGGGAGCTGTTTTTT. Encoded protein: CASSYARTGVTGELFF.

V usage is TRBV30 and J usage is TRBJ2-5; no reliable D call. The length of the CDR3 is 13 residues. The ends were cut back, 0 bases at V and 3 bases at J, with 8 bases in the middle. Germline assignment: CDR1 GTSNPN and CDR2 SVGIG (reference sequence). Here the CDR3 reads CAWSVLHEETQYF. CDR3 nucleotides: TGTGCCTGGAGTGTACTCCACGAAGAGACCCAGTACTTC.

This chain joins TRBV19 and TRBJ2-5, with TRBD1 as a possible D gene (5 bases). Germline CDR1 LNHDA, CDR2 SQIVND (reference sequence). There are 14 residues in the CDR3. V lost 3 bases and J lost 2, with 10 bases in between. CDR3 nucleotides: TGTGCCAGTAGTATGGGGCTAGAGCAAGAGACCCAGTACTTC. Protein: CASSMGLEQETQYF.

The chain has TRBV24-1 and TRBJ2-1; TRBD1 matches at 8 bases. CDR3 length equals 13 residues. CDR1 and CDR2 (germline): KGHDR, SFDVKD. Trimming cost V 4 bases and J 8 bases; bases outside gene matches: 3. The DNA of the CDR3 is TGTGCCACCAGTGACCAGGGGGCCCATGAGCAGTTCTTC. Protein: CATSDQGAHEQFF.

This clone has just a few counts. The V call is TRBV7-8, the J call TRBJ1-2; 9 bases map to TRBD1. Per the germline V gene, CDR1 is SGHVS and CDR2 is FQNEAQ. The V gene end was trimmed by 1 base and the J gene end by 4 bases; junction bases not matched to a gene: 1. The CDR3 extends over 14 amino acids. The CDR3 DNA sequence: TGTGCCAGCAGCTTAGTACAGGGGGCCTATGGCTACACCTTC. This encodes CASSLVQGAYGYTF.

In this sample, this clone turned up a few times. The chain is built from TRBV6-5 and TRBJ1-5, with TRBD1 matching 7 bases. The ends lost 6 bases at V and 6 bases at J; junction bases unmatched: 11. The CDR3 is 15 residues long. Germline CDR1 reads MNHEY; CDR2 reads SVGAGI. CDR3 coding DNA: TGTGCCAGCAGGCAGACAGGGTCCGAGGGTCAGCCCCAGCATTTT. This gives the protein CASRQTGSEGQPQHF.

The chain couples TRBV19 to TRBJ2-6; possible D gene TRBD1, 5 bases. CDR1 is LNHDA, CDR2 SQIVND, per germline (reference sequence). The CDR3 loop spans 17 amino acids. The V and J ends lost 5 bases and 0 bases respectively, with 14 bases between them. CDR3 nucleotide sequence: TGTGCCAGTAGTCGGGCAGGGTTTCTCTCTGGGGCCAACGTCCTGACTTTC. This codes for CASSRAGFLSGANVLTF.

On this clone: The junction does not match germline at one end; this may be a read error. The genes are TRBV7-7 and TRBJ1-4; D is undetermined. The CDR3 length is 15 residues. CDR1 is SSHAT and CDR2 is FNYEAQ in the germline V gene (reference sequence). The chain's CDR3 is CASSSSHGGDEKLFF. CDR3 DNA sequence: TGTGCTAGCAGCTCTTCGCACGGAGGCGATGAAAAACTGTTTTTT.

The rearrangement links TRBV2 to TRBJ2-1; 10 bases align to TRBD2. V dropped 2 bases and J dropped 4; count of bases not matched to a gene: 2. CDR1 SNHLY and CDR2 FYNNEI come from the germline V gene. This CDR3 is built from 15 residues. In DNA form, the CDR3 reads TGTGCCAGCAGTGAAAGGACTAGCGGTTACAATGAGCAGTTCTTC. Its translation: CASSERTSGYNEQFF.

This clone was recorded only once. The chain joins TRBV25-1 to TRBJ2-7, with TRBD1 matching 10 bases. The CDR3 contains 15 residues. CDR1 MGHDK and CDR2 SYGVNS come from the germline V gene. Unmatched junction bases numbered 7, after V lost 4 bases and J lost 4 bases. CDR3: CASSGSTGGAYEQYF. CDR3 nucleotide sequence: TGTGCCAGCAGTGGGTCGACAGGGGGCGCGTACGAGCAGTACTTC.

This clone was observed a single time. The J gene is TRBJ2-7, the V gene TRBV7-2; 10 nucleotides align to TRBD1. The germline gives CDR1 SGHTA, CDR2 FQGNSA. The V segment lost 4 bases and the J segment 0 bases; nucleotides outside the gene matches: 15. The CDR3 spans 19 residues. DNA for the CDR3: TGTGCCAGCAGCTCATCGACAGGGGGCCTGGGTAGGAGCTCCTACGAGCAGTACTTC. It encodes CASSSSTGGLGRSSYEQYF.

This rearrangement joins TRBV7-2 to TRBJ2-5; tentatively, D is TRBD2 (6 bases). V was clipped by 4 bases and J by 5 bases, with 14 bases between them. From germline, CDR1 is SGHTA and CDR2 FQGNSA. This CDR3 is 14 amino acids long. CDR3 sequence: CASSSREFGETQYF. As DNA, the CDR3 is TGTGCCAGCAGCTCACGGGAGTTCGGGGAGACCCAGTACTTC.

This clone was seen more than once but under ten times. The chain links TRBV7-3 to TRBJ1-2; the D is unclear. CDR1 SGHTA and CDR2 FQGTGA come from the germline V gene. Deletions cut 2 bases from V and 3 bases from J, with 13 bases between. The CDR3 totals 15 residues. The CDR3 nucleotides read TGTGCCAGCAGCTTATTTGGAGACGGAGACTATGGCTACACCTTC. Translated, it gives CASSLFGDGDYGYTF.

This chain connects TRBV7-3 to TRBJ2-1; 10 nucleotides align to TRBD2. The CDR3 loop spans 17 amino acids. J was trimmed by 7 bases and V by 3 bases; bases with no gene match: 12. The germline CDR1 and CDR2 sequences are SGHTA and FQGTGA. DNA of the CDR3: TGTGCCAGCAGCTTGACCCGGACTAGCGGAGACGGAAATGAGCAGTTCTTC. It encodes CASSLTRTSGDGNEQFF. The whole variable domain, filled in from reference TRBV7-3 and TRBJ2-1, reads GAGVSQTPSNKVTEKGKYVELRCDPISGHTALYWYRQSLGQGPEFLIYFQGTGAADDSGLPNDRFFAVRPEGSVSTLKIQRTERGDSAVYLCASSLTRTSGDGNEQFFGPGTRLTVL.

This clone was observed a few times. The CDR3 spells CASSSGTSGSKFNDEQFF. The CDR3, as DNA: TGTGCCAGCAGCTCCGGGACTAGCGGGAGCAAGTTCAATGATGAGCAGTTCTTC. The rearrangement links TRBV7-9 to TRBJ2-1, with 14 bases fitting TRBD2. CDR3 length equals 18 residues. Germline loops: CDR1 SEHNR, CDR2 FQNEAQ (reference sequence). V gave up 4 bases and J gave up 8 bases; unmatched junction bases: 13.

The chain recombines TRBV7-9 with TRBJ2-7; TRBD2 aligns across 11 bases. The CDR3 length is 17 residues. Germline loops: CDR1 SEHNR, CDR2 FQNEAQ (reference sequence). With 4 bases clipped from V and 9 bases from J, the junction kept 17 bases outside the gene matches. The CDR3 nucleotides are TGTGCCAGCAGCTCAAGACTAGCGGGACTCTCCTACGCGGGGCAGTACTTC. Encoded protein: CASSSRLAGLSYAGQYF.

This clone has just a few counts. The chain links TRBV6-5 to TRBJ1-2, with D unclear. The germline CDR1 and CDR2 sequences are MNHEY and SVGAGI. The CDR3 has 14 residues. The V end was cut by 0 bases, the J end by 8 bases, with 13 bases between. The CDR3 is CASSYSGVGGGYTF. Written as DNA, the CDR3 is TGTGCCAGCAGTTACTCTGGGGTCGGCGGGGGCTACACCTTC.

The genes are TRBV10-3 and TRBJ2-1; D may be TRBD2 (6 bases). V lost 8 bases to trimming and J lost 6 bases, with 20 bases between them. CDR1 and CDR2 (germline): ENHRY, SYGVKD. The CDR3 totals 15 residues. This CDR3 is CAIGRRDAQANEQFF. CDR3 DNA: TGTGCCATCGGCCGGCGGGACGCGCAGGCCAATGAGCAGTTCTTC.

This clone was seen only once. The chain carries TRBV30 and TRBJ2-2, with a possible D match to TRBD1 (6 bases). The V end was cut by 4 bases, the J end by 4 bases, with 10 bases between. The CDR3 has 13 residues. Germline V gene data show CDR1 as GTSNPN and CDR2 as SVGIG (reference sequence). CDR3 DNA: TGTGCCTGGAACGGACAGTCCACCGGGGAGCTGTTTTTT. Translation: CAWNGQSTGELFF.

This chain links TRBV5-8 with TRBJ2-1; D remains ambiguous. The germline gives CDR1 SGHTS, CDR2 YDEGEE. Trimming removed 6 bases at V and 10 bases at J, with 11 bases between. This CDR3 has 11 amino acids. DNA for the CDR3: TGTGCCAGCACGCGTGGAGCGGAGCAGTTCTTC. Translating it yields CASTRGAEQFF. Full variable domain (rest looked up from reference TRBV5-8 and TRBJ2-1): EAGVTQSPTHLIKTRGQQATLRCSPISGHTSVYWYQQALGLGLQFLLWYDEGEERNRGNFPPRFSGRQFPNYSSELNVNALELEDSALYLCASTRGAEQFFGPGTRLTVL.